The clone carrying this T cell receptor beta chain turned up a few times. The sample comes from a study of Graves' ophthalmopathy and Graves' hyperthyroidism. RNA transcripts served as template for amplifying TCR beta CDR3 sequences. Second-round multiplex PCR followed a first-round RT-PCR using HTBI primers. TCRdb fed the multiplex PCR reads into MiXCR, producing one record per CDR3 protein. The table has about 740,000 distinct CDR3 sequences, roughly 40% seen once. Germline loops: CDR1 DFQATT, CDR2 SNEGSKA (reference sequence). This CDR3 region has 15 residues. Trimming cost V 0 bases and J 0 bases, with 11 bases left between them.

The chain couples TRBV20-1 to TRBJ1-2, with D possibly TRBD1 on 5 matching bases. Sequenced input: peripheral blood. The TCR sequence derives from an adult man with Graves' ophthalmopathy. The CDR3, as DNA: TGCAGTGCTAGAGATTGGGGGGGAGCTAACTATGGCTACACCTTC. Protein sequence: CSARDWGGANYGYTF.